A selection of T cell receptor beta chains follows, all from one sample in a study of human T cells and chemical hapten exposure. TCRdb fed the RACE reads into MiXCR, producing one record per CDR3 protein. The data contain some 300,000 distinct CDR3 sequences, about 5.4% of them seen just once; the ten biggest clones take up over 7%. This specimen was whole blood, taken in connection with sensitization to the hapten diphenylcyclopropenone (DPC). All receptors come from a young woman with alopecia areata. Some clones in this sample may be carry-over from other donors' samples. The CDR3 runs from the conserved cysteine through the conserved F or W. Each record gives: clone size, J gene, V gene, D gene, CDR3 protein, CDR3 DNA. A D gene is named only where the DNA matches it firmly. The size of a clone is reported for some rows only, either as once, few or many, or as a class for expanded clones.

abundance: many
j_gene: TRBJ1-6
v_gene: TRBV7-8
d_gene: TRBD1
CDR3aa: CASSLGTGLRNSPLHF
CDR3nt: TGTGCCAGCAGCTTGGGGACAGGGCTGAGGAATTCACCCCTCCACTTT

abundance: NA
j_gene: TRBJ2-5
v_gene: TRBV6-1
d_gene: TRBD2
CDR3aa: CASSVTGTSGQETQYF
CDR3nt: TGTGCCAGCAGCGTAACCGGGACTAGCGGCCAAGAGACCCAGTACTTC

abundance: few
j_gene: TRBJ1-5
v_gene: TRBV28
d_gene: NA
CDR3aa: CASSLEDRARQPQHF
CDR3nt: TGTGCCAGCAGTTTAGAGGACAGAGCAAGGCAGCCCCAGCATTTT

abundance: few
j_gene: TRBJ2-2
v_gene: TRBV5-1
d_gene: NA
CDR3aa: CASSLTSSFTGELFF
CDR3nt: TGCGCCAGCAGCTTGACGTCTAGCTTCACCGGGGAGCTGTTTTTT

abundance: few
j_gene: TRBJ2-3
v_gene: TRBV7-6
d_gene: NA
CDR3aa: CASSVRAPAGDTQYF
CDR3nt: TGTGCCAGCAGCGTCAGGGCCCCTGCGGGAGATACGCAGTATTTT

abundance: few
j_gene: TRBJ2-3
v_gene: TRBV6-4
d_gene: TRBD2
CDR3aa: CASSKTAGEVADTQYF
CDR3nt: TGTGCCAGCAGTAAAACAGCGGGGGAGGTGGCAGATACGCAGTATTTT

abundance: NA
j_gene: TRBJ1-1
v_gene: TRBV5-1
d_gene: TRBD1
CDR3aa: CASSLGGQGSEAFF
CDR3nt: TGCGCCAGCAGCTTGGGGGGACAGGGCTCTGAAGCTTTCTTT

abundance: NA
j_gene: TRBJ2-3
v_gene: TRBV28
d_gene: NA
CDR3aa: CASSPSVLPTDTQYF
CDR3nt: TGTGCCAGCAGCCCCAGCGTCCTTCCCACAGATACGCAGTATTTT

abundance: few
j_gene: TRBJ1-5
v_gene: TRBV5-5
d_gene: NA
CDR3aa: CASSRQAAGGQPQHF
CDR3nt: TGTGCCAGCAGCCGACAGGCCGCGGGGGGTCAGCCCCAGCATTTT

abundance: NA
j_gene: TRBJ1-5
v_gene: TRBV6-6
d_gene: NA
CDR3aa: CASLGVNSNQPQHF
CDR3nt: TGTGCCAGCTTGGGAGTGAATAGCAATCAGCCCCAGCATTTT

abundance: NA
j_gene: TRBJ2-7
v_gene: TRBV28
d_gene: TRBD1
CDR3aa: CASSSGTAISYEQYF
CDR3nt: TGTGCCAGCAGTTCTGGGACAGCTATCTCCTACGAGCAGTACTTC

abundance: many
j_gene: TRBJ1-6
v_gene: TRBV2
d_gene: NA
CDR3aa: CASNRDNYNSPLHF
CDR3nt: TGTGCCAGCAATCGGGACAATTATAATTCACCCCTCCACTTT

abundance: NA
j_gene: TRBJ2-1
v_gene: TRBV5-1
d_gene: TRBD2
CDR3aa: CASRSSTSGGKEQFF
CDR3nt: TGCGCCAGCAGATCCTCCACTAGCGGGGGGAAGGAGCAGTTCTTC

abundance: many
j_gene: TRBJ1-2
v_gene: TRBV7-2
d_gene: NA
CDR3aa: CASSLGPPMGDGYTF
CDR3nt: TGTGCCAGCAGCTTAGGTCCGCCCATGGGAGATGGCTACACCTTC

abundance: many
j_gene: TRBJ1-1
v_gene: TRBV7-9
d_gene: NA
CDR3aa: CASSLELGSAEAFF
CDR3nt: TGTGCCAGCAGCTTAGAATTGGGGTCGGCTGAAGCTTTCTTT

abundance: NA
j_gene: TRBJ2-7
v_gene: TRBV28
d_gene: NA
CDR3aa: CASSLRDPYEQYF
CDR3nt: TGTGCCAGCAGTTTGAGGGACCCCTACGAGCAGTACTTC

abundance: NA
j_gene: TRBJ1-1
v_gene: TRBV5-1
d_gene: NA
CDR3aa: CASSLVTGSDTEAFF
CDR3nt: TGCGCCAGCAGCTTGGTAACGGGGAGTGACACTGAAGCTTTCTTT

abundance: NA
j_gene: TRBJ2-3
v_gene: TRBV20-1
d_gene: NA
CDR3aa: CSASRPESTDTQYF
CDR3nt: TGCAGTGCTAGTCGGCCAGAGAGCACAGATACGCAGTATTTT

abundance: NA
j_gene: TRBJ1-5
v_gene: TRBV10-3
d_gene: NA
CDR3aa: CAISGGADSNQPQHF
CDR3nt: TGTGCCATCAGTGGGGGGGCCGATAGCAATCAGCCCCAGCATTTT

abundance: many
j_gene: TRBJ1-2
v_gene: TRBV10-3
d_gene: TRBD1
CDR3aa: CAIMGGTGVQGYTF
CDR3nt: TGTGCCATCATGGGGGGGACAGGGGTTCAAGGCTACACCTTC

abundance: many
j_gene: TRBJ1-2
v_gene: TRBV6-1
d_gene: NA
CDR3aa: CASSFRVVDGYTF
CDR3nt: TGTGCCAGCAGTTTCAGGGTCGTCGATGGCTACACCTTC

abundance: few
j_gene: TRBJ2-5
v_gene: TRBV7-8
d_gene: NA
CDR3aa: CASSLIFGGPRETQYF
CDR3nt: TGTGCCAGCAGCTTAATTTTTGGGGGACCCAGAGAGACCCAGTACTTC

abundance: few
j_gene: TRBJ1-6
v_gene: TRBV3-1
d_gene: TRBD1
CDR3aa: CASSQRDRGITPLHF
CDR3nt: TGTGCCAGCAGCCAAAGGGACAGGGGCATCACACCCCTCCACTTT

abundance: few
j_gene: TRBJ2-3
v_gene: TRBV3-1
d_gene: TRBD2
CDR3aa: CASSQDLSGGTDTQYF
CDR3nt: TGTGCCAGCAGCCAAGATCTTAGCGGGGGCACAGATACGCAGTATTTT

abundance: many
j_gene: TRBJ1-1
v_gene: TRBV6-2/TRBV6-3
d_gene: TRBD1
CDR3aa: CASSYPTGTEAFF
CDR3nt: TGTGCCAGCAGTTACCCGACAGGGACTGAAGCTTTCTTT

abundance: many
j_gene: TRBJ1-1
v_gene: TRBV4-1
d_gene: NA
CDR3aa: CASSQAVREDTEAFF
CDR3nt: TGCGCCAGCAGCCAAGCGGTCCGGGAAGACACTGAAGCTTTCTTT

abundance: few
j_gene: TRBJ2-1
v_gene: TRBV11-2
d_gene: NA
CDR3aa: CASSPRGKNEQFF
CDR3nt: TGTGCCAGCAGCCCTCGGGGGAAGAATGAGCAGTTCTTC

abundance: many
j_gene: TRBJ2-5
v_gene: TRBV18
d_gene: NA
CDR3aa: CASSGAETQYF
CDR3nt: TGTGCCAGCTCAGGGGCAGAGACCCAGTACTTC

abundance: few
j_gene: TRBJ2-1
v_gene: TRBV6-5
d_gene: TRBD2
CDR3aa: CASSLGGGIDEQFF
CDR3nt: TGTGCCAGCAGTCTGGGGGGGGGAATCGATGAGCAGTTCTTC

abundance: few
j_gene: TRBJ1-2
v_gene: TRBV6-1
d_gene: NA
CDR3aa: CASSEEDYGYTF
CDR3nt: TGTGCCAGCAGTGAGGAGGACTATGGCTACACCTTC

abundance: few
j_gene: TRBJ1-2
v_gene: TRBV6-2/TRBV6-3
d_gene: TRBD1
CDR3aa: CASHRSEGDRVYFGYTF
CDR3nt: TGTGCCAGCCACCGGAGCGAGGGAGACAGGGTCTATTTTGGCTACACCTTC

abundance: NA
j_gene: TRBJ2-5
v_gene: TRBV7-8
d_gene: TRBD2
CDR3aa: CASSLGRTAAGGRETQYF
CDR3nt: TGTGCCAGCAGCTTAGGTCGGACGGCAGCGGGGGGGAGAGAGACCCAGTACTTC

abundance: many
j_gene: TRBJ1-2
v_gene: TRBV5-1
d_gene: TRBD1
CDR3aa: CASSQVTGANYGYTF
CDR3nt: TGCGCCAGCAGCCAGGTGACAGGGGCGAACTATGGCTACACCTTC